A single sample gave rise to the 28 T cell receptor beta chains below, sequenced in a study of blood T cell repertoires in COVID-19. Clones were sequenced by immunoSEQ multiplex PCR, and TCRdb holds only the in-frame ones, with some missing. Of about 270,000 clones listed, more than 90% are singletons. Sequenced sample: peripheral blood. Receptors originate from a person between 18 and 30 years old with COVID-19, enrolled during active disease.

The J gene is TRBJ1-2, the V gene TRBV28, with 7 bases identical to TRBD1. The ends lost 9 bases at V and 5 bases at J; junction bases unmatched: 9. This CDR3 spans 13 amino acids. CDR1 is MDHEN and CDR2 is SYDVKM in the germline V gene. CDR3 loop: CASEQGHEYGYTF. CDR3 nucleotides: TGTGCCAGTGAACAGGGGCATGAATATGGCTACACCTTC.

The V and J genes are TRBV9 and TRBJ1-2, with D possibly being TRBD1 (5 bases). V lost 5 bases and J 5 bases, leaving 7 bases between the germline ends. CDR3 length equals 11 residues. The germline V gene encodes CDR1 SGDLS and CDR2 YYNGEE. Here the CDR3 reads CASRGVYGYTF. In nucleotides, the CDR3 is TGTGCCAGCAGAGGGGTGTATGGCTACACCTTC.

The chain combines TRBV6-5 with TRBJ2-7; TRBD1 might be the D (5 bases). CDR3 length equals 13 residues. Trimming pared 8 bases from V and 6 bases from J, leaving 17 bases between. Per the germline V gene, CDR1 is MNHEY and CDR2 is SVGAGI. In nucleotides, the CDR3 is TGTGCCAGCGACGCCGACAGTCTCAGCGAGCAGTACTTC. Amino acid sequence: CASDADSLSEQYF.

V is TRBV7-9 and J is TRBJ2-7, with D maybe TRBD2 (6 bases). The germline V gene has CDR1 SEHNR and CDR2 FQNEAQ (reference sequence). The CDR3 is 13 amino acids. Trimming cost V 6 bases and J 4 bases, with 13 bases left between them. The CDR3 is CASSLGEVYEQYF. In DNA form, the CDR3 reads TGTGCCAGCAGTCTGGGGGAGGTGTACGAGCAGTACTTC.

DNA of the CDR3: TGTGCCAGCAGTGAAGCGTCTGGGAGCTATGGCTACACCTTC. Its translation is CASSEASGSYGYTF. The chain has TRBV2 and TRBJ1-2, with no clear D. Germline values: CDR1 SNHLY, CDR2 FYNNEI. Trimming removed 0 bases from V and 4 bases from J, with 9 bases in between. The CDR3 has 14 amino acids.

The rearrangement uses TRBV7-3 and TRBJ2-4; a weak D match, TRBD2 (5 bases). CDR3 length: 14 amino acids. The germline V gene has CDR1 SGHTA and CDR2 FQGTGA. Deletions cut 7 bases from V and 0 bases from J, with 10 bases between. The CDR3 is CASKRGIAKNIQYF. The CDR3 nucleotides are TGTGCCAGCAAGAGAGGGATAGCCAAAAACATTCAGTACTTC.

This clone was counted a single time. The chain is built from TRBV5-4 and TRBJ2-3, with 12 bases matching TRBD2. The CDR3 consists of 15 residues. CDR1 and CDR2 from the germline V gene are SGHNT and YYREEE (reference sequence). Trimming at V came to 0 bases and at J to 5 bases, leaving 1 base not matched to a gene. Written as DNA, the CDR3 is TGTGCCAGCAGCTTGGGGGGACTAGCGGGAGATACGCAGTATTTT. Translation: CASSLGGLAGDTQYF.

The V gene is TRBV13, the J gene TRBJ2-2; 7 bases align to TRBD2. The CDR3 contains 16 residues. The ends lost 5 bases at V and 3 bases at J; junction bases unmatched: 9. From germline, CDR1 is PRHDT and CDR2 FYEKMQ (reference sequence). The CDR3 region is CASSEEAGTDTGELFF. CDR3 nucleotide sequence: TGTGCCAGCAGCGAAGAAGCGGGAACGGACACCGGGGAGCTGTTTTTT.

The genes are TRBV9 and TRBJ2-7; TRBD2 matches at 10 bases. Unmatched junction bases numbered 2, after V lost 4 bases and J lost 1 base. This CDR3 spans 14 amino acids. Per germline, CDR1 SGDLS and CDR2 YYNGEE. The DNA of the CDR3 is TGTGCCAGCAGCTCGACTAGCGGGTCCTACGAGCAGTACTTC. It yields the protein CASSSTSGSYEQYF.

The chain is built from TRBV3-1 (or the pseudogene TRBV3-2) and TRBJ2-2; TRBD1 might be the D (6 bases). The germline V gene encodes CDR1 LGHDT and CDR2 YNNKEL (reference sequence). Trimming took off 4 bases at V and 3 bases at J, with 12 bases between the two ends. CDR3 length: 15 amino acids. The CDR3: CASSLSGTHTGELFF. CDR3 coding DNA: TGTGCCAGCAGCCTTTCCGGGACACACACCGGGGAGCTGTTTTTT.

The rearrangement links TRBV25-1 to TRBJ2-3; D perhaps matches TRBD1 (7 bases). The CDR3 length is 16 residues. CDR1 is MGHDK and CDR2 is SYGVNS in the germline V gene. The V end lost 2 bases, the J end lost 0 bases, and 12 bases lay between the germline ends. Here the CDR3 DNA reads TGTGCCAGCAGTGAAGGGGGGACAGCTAGCACAGATACGCAGTATTTT. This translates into CASSEGGTASTDTQYF.

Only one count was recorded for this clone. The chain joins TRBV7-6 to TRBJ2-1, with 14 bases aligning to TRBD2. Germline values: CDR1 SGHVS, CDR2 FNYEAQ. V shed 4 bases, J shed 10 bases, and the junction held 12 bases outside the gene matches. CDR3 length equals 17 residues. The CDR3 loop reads CASSSTQGTSGSGEQFF. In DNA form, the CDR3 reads TGTGCCAGCAGCTCCACTCAGGGGACTAGCGGGAGCGGGGAGCAGTTCTTC.

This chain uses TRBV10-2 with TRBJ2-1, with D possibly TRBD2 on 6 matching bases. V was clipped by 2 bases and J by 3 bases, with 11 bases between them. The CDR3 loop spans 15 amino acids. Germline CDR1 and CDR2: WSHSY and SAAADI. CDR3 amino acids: CASSEGLGLYNEQFF. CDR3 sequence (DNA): TGCGCCAGCAGTGAGGGGTTGGGACTCTACAATGAGCAGTTCTTC.

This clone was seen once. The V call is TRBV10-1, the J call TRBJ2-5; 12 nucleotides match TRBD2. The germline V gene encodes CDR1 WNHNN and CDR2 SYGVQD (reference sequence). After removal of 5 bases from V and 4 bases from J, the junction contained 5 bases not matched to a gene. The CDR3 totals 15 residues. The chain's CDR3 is CASSPGLAGLETQYF. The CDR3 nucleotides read TGCGCCAGCAGTCCGGGACTAGCGGGTTTAGAGACCCAGTACTTC.

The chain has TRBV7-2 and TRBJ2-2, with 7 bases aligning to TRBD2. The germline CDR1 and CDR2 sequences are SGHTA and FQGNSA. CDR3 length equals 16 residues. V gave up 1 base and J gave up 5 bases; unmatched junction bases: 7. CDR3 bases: TGTGCCAGCAGCTTAGACCCGGGAGGTGAGACCGGGGAGCTGTTTTTT. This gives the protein CASSLDPGGETGELFF.

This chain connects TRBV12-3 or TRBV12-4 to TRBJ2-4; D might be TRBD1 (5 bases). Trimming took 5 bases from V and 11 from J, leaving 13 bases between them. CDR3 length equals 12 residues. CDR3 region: CASSLTVPLQYF. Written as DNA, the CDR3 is TGTGCCAGCAGTCTGACAGTCCCTCTTCAGTACTTC.

CDR3 residues: CASSNTGVGETQYF. The CDR3 bases are TGTGCCAGCAGCAATACAGGGGTTGGAGAGACCCAGTACTTC. The chain combines TRBV7-2 with TRBJ2-5; 7 bases fit TRBD1. The junction had 7 bases not matched to a gene; V was cut back by 5 bases and J by 4 bases. The CDR3 is 14 amino acids. The V gene's germline CDR1 is SGHTA and CDR2 FQGNSA.

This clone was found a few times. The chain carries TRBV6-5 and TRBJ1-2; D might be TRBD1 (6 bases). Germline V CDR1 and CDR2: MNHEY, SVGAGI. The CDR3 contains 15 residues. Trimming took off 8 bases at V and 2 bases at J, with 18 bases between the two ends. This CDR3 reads CASWGRVHQNYGYTF. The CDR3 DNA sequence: TGTGCCAGCTGGGGGCGGGTCCACCAAAACTATGGCTACACCTTC.

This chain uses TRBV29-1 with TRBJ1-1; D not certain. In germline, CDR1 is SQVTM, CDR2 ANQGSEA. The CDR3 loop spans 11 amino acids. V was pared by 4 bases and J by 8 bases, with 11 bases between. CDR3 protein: CSVVLGREAFF. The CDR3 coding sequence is TGCAGCGTTGTACTAGGGAGAGAAGCTTTCTTT.

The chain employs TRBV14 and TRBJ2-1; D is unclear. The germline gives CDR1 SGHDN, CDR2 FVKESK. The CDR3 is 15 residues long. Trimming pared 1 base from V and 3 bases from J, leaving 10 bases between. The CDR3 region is CASSQGPSGYNEQFF. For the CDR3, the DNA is TGTGCCAGCAGCCAAGGCCCCTCCGGCTACAATGAGCAGTTCTTC.

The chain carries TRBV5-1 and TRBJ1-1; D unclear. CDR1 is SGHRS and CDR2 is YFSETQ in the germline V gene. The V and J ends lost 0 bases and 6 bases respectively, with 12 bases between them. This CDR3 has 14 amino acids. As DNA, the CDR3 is TGCGCCAGCAGCTTGGGGGAGATCCGGGCTGAAGCTTTCTTT. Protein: CASSLGEIRAEAFF. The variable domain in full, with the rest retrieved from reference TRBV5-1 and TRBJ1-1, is KAGVTQTPRYLIKTRGQQVTLSCSPISGHRSVSWYQQTPGQGLQFLFEYFSETQRNKGNFPGRFSGRQFSNSRSEMNVSTLELGDSALYLCASSLGEIRAEAFFGQGTRLTVV.

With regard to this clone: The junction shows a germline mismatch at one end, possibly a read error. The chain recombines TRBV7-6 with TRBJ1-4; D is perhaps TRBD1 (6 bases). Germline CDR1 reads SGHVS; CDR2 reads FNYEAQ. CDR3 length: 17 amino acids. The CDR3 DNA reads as TGTGCCAGCAGCCAGCTCACCGCCGGGACAACAAATGAAAAACTGTTTTTT. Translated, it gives CASSQLTAGTTNEKLFF.

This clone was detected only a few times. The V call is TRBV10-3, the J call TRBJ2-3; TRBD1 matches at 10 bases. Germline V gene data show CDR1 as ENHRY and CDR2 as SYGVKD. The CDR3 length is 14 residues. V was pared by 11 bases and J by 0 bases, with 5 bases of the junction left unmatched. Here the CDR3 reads CAAGTGDSTDTQYF. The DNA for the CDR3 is TGTGCCGCAGGGACAGGGGATAGCACAGATACGCAGTATTTT.

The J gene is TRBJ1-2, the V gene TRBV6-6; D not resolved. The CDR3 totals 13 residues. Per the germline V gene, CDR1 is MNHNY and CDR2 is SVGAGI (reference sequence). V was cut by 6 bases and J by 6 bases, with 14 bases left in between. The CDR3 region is CASSLLQAHGYTF. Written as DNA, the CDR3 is TGTGCCAGCAGCCTCCTCCAAGCACATGGCTACACCTTC.

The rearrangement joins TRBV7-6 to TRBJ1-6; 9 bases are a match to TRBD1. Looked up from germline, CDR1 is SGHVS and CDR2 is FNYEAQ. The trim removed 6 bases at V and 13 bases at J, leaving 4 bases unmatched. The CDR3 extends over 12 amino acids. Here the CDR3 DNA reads TGTGCCAGCAGTGAGGGGACAGGGCCCCTCCACTTT. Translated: CASSEGTGPLHF.

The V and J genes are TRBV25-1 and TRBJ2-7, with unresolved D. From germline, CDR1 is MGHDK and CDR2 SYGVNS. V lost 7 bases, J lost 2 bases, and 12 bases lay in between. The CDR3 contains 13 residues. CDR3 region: CASISEATYEQYF. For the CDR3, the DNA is TGTGCCAGCATCAGCGAAGCAACCTACGAGCAGTACTTC.

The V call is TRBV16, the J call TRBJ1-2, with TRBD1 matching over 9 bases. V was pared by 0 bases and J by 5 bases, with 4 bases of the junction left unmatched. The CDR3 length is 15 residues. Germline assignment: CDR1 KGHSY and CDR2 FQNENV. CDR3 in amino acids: CASSQSGQGWYGYTF. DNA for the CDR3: TGTGCCAGCAGCCAATCGGGACAGGGCTGGTATGGCTACACCTTC. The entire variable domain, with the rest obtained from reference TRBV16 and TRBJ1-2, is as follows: GEEVAQTPKHLVRGEGQKAKLYCAPIKGHSYVFWYQQVLKNEFKFLISFQNENVFDETGMPKERFSAKCLPNSPCSLEIQATKLEDSAVYFCASSQSGQGWYGYTFGSGTRLTVV.

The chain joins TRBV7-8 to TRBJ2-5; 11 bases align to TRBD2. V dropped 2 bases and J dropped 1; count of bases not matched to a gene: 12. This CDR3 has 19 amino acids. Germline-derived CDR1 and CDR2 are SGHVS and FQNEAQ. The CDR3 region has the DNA TGTGCCAGCAGCTTACCTCGCGGGACTAGCGGTCCTCCCCAAGAGACCCAGTACTTC. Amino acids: CASSLPRGTSGPPQETQYF. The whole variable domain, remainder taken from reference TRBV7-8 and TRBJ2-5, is GAGVSQSPRYKVAKRGQDVALRCDPISGHVSLFWYQQALGQGPEFLTYFQNEAQLDKSGLPSDRFFAERPEGSVSTLKIQRTQQEDSAVYLCASSLPRGTSGPPQETQYFGPGTRLLVL.